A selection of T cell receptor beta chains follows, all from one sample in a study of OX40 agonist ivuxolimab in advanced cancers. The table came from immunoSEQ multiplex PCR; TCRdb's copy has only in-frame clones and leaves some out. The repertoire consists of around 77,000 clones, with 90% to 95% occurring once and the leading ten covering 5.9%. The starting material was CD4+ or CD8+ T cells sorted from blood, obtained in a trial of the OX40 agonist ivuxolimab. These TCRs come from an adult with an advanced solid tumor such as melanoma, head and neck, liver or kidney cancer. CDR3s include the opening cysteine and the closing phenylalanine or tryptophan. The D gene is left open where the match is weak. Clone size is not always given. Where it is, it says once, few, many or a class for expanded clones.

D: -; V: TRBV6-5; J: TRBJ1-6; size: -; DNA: TGTGCCAGCACCCATAATGAGGCGAATTCACCCCTCCACTTT; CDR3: CASTHNEANSPLHF
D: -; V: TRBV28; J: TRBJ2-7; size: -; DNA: TGTGCCAGCGGAGAGGTAGCCTACGAGCAGTACTTC; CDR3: CASGEVAYEQYF
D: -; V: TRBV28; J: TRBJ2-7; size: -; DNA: TGTGCCAGCAGTATCTCCCCCACCGGTTACGGCGAGCAGTACTTC; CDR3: CASSISPTGYGEQYF
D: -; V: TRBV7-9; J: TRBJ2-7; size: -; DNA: TGTGCCAGCAGCTTAGCAGCGGCTAACTACGAGCAGTACTTC; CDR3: CASSLAAANYEQYF
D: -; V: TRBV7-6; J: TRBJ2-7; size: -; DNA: TGTGCCAGCAGCTTAGAGCGACTGGACGAGCAGTACTTC; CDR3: CASSLERLDEQYF
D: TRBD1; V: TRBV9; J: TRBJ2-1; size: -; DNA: TGTGCCAGCAGCTCAGGGGGAAATGAGCAGTTCTTC; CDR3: CASSSGGNEQFF
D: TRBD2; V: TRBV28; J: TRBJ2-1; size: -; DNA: TGTGCCAGCAGCAATAAAGGGCGGGGGGATGAGCAGTTCTTC; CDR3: CASSNKGRGDEQFF
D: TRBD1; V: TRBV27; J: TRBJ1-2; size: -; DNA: TGTGCCAGCAGTTTGACAGGGACCTACTATGGCTACACCTTC; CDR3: CASSLTGTYYGYTF
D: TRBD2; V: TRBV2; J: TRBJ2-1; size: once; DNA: TGTGCCAGCAGTGATCCGGGACTAGCAAAAGGGAATGAGCAGTTCTTC; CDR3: CASSDPGLAKGNEQFF
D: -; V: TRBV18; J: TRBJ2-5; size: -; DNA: TGTGCCAGCTCCCACCAGGTCGGCAGGGGGGGAGAGACCCAGTACTTC; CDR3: CASSHQVGRGGETQYF
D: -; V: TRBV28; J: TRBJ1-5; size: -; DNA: TGTGCCAGCAGCCTCGAGGACAGCGTTGATCAGCCCCAGCATTTT; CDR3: CASSLEDSVDQPQHF
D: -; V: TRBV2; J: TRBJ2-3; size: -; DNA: TGTGCCAGCAAAGGCTCCGGCGGGCGGCTGGCGGCAGATACGCAGTATTTT; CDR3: CASKGSGGRLAADTQYF
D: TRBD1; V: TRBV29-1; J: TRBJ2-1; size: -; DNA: TGCAGCGTTGCCGGGACAGGGGGTAAAAATGAGCAGTTCTTC; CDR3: CSVAGTGGKNEQFF
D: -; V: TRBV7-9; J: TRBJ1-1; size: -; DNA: TGTGCCAGCAGCCAGGACGGCTACACTGAAGCTTTCTTT; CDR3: CASSQDGYTEAFF
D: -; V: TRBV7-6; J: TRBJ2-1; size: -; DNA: TGTGCCAGCAGCTTAGCCACTTACAATGAGCAGTTCTTC; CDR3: CASSLATYNEQFF
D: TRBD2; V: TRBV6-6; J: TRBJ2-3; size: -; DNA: TGTGCCAGCGGACTAGCCCCGAGAGATACGCAGTATTTT; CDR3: CASGLAPRDTQYF
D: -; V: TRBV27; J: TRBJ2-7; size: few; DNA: TGTGCCAGCAGTTTTGTGGGCGATCACTCCTACGAGCAGTACTTC; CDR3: CASSFVGDHSYEQYF
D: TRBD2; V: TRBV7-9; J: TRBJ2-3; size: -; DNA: TGTGCCAGCAGCTCATTAGCGGGGGGAATGGCAGATACGCAGTATTTT; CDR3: CASSSLAGGMADTQYF
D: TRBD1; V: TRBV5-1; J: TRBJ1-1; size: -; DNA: TGCGCCAGCAGCTTAGTTCAGGGGGCTACTGAAGCTTTCTTT; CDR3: CASSLVQGATEAFF
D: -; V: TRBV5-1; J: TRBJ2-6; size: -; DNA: TGCGCCAGCAGCCCCGCTCGGGCAGGAGTCACTGGGGCCAACGTCCTGACTTTC; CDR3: CASSPARAGVTGANVLTF
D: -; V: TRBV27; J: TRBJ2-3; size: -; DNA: TGTGCCAGCAGTCCCGCGGCAGGGGGCCGGGGGGCAGATACGCAGTATTTT; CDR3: CASSPAAGGRGADTQYF
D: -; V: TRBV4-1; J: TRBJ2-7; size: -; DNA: TGCGCCAGCAGCCAAGAGAACGAGCAGTACTTC; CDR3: CASSQENEQYF
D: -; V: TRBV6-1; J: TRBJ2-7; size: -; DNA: TGTGCCAGCAGTGAACTCACAGTAAATTACTACGAGCAGTACTTC; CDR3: CASSELTVNYYEQYF
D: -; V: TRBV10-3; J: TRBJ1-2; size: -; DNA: TGTGCCATCAGTGAACCCGTGGGAGGTTATGGCTACACCTTC; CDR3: CAISEPVGGYGYTF
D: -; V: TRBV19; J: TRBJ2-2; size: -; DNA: TGTGCCACGCAGGCTCCCGGGGAGCTGTTTTTT; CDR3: CATQAPGELFF
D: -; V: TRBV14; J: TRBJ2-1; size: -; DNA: TGTGCCAGCAGCCTTGCCGGGACAGAGCAGTTCTTC; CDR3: CASSLAGTEQFF
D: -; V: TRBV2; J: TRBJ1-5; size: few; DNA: TGTGCCAGCTATCAGCCCCAGCATTTT; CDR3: CASYQPQHF
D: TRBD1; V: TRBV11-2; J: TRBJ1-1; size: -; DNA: TGTGCCAGCAGCTTGGTATATTCAGGGGGCACTGAAGCTTTCTTT; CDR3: CASSLVYSGGTEAFF
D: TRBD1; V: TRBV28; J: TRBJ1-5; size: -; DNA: TGTGCCAGCCTGACACACGCTGGACAGGGACGTCAGCCCCAGCATTTT; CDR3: CASLTHAGQGRQPQHF
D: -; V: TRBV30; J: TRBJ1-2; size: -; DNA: TGTGCCTGGAGTTTAGCAGGTGGCTACACCTTC; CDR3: CAWSLAGGYTF
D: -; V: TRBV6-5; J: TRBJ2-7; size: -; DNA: TGTGCCAGCAGTTACAGGGCCCGGTACGAGCAGTACTTC; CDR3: CASSYRARYEQYF
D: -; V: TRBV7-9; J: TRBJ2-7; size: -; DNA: TGTGCCAGCAGCATAGGGTCGGGACTCCTCTCCTACGAGCAGTACTTC; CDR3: CASSIGSGLLSYEQYF
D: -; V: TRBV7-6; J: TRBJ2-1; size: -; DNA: TGTGCCAGCAGCCCGAGCGGGTCCTACAATGAGCAGTTCTTC; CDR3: CASSPSGSYNEQFF
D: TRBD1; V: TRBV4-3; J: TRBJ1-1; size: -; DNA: TGCGCCAGCAGCCATAGGGAGGGGGCGTGGACTGAAGCTTTCTTT; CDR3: CASSHREGAWTEAFF
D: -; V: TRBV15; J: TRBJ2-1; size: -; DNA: TGTGCCACCAGCCAGAGGCGAGTCTCCTACAATGAGCAGTTCTTC; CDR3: CATSQRRVSYNEQFF
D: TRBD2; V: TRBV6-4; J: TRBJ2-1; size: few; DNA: TGTGCCAGCAGTGACAATAGCGGGGGGGGCTACAATGAGCAGTTCTTC; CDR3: CASSDNSGGGYNEQFF
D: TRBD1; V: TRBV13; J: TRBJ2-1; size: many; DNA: TGTGCCAGCAGCTTGGACAGGGTGAGGCCGTTCTTC; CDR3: CASSLDRVRPFF
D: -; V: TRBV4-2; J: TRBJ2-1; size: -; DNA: TGTGCCAGCAGCCAAGAACCCGGACAGATCTACAATGAGCAGTTCTTC; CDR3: CASSQEPGQIYNEQFF
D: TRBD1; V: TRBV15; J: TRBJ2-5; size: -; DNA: TGTGCCACCAGCCCCCGGACAGGGATGGGAGAGACCCAGTACTTC; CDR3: CATSPRTGMGETQYF
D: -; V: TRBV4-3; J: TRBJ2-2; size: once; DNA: TGCGCCAGCAGTCAAGATCGGGGGTCCGGGGAGCTGTTTTTT; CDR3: CASSQDRGSGELFF
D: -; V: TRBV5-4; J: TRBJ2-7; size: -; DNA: TGTGCCAGCAGCTTGGATCTAGCGCCAGGGGACGACGAGCAGTACTTC; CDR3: CASSLDLAPGDDEQYF
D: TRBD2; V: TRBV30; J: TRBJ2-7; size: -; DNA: TGTGCCTGGAGTTATTCCGGGACTAGTCCATACTTC; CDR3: CAWSYSGTSPYF
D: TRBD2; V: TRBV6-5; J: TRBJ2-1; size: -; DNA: TGTGCCAGCAGTGCTTATAGCGGGACCTACAATGAGCAGTTCTTC; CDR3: CASSAYSGTYNEQFF
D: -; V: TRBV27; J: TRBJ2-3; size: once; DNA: TGTGCCAGCAGTTTAGGGACAGATACGCAGTATTTT; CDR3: CASSLGTDTQYF
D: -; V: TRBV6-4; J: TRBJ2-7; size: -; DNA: TGTGCCAGCAGGCCCCGGTCAAGGGGCGAGCAGTACTTC; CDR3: CASRPRSRGEQYF
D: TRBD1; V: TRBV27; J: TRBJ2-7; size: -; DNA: TGTGCCAGTAACCCGACAGGGCGGAACGAGCAGTACTTC; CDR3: CASNPTGRNEQYF
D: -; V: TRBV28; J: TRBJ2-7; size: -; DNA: TGTGCCAGCAGAGGGGGCTGGGGGGGCGAGCAGTACTTC; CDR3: CASRGGWGGEQYF
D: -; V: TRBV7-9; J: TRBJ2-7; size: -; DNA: TGTGCCAGCAGACCTAGGTGGGGGACGTCTGGTAAGAGCTCCTACGAGCAGTACTTC; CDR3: CASRPRWGTSGKSSYEQYF
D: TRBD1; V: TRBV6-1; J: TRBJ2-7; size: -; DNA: TGTGCCAGCAGTGAAGCCGGGACAGGGGGGGTCTACGAGCAGTACTTC; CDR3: CASSEAGTGGVYEQYF
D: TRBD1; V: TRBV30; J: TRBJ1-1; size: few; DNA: TGTGCCTGGGATAGACAGGGGGCAAACACTGAAGCTTTCTTT; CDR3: CAWDRQGANTEAFF
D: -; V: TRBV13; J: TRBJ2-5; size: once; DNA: TGTGCCAGCAGCTCTCACCTGAGCCAAGAGACCCAGTACTTC; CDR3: CASSSHLSQETQYF